This T cell receptor beta chain was sequenced for a study of graft-versus-host responses after intestinal transplantation. Study in general: Multivisceral, liver-intestinal, or isolated intestinal transplants were received by the recipients. Each patient got anti-thymocyte globulin induction, then tacrolimus and steroids for around three years.

The method was immunoSEQ multiplex PCR; TCRdb's version includes in-frame clones alone and lacks a portion of them. The sample lists about 80,000 clones, around 92% occurring once. A word on this clone: Antigen specificity is unknown.

Study-wide results and caveats: Within the allografts of patients who had graft-donor T cell macrochimerism, graft-versus-host to host-versus-graft clonal ratios were high. The recipient marrow held GvH clones, and some of them showed up first in ileum or blood.

The starting material was PBMCs, obtained 98 days after intestinal transplantation. This clonotype was sampled from a human patient who received an intestinal transplant, so some T cells may come from the graft donor.

The CDR3: CASMDGHYGYTF. CDR3 sequence (DNA): TGTGCCAGCATGGACGGTCACTATGGCTACACCTTC. V and J are TRBV6-5 and TRBJ1-2; D ambiguous. Looked up from germline, CDR1 is MNHEY and CDR2 is SVGAGI. V was cut by 7 bases and J by 3 bases, with 9 bases left in between. The CDR3 is 12 amino acids.